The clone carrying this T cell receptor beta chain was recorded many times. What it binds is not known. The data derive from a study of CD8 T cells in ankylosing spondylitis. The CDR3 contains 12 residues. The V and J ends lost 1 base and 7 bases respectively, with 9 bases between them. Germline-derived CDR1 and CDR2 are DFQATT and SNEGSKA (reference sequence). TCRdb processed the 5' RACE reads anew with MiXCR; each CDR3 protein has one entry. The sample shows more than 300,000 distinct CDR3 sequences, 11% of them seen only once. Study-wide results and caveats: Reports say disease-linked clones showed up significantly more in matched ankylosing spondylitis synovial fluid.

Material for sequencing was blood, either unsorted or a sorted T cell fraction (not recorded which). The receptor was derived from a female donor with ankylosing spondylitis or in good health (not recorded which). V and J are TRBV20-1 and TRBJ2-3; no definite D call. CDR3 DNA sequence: TGCAGTGCTAGAGGTCCCGTAAATACGCAGTATTTT. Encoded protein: CSARGPVNTQYF.